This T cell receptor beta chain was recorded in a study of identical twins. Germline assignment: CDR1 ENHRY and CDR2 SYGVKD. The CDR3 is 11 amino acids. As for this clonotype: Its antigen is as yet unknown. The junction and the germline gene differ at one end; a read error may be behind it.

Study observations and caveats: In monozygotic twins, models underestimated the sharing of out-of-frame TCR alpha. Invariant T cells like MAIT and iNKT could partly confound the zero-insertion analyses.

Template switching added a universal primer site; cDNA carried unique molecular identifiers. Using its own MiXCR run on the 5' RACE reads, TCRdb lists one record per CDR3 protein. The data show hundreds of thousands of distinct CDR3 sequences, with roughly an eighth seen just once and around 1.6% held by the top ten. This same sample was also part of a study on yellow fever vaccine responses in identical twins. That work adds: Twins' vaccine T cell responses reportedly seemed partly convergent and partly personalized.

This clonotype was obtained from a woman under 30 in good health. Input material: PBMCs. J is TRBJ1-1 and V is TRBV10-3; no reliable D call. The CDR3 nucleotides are TGTGCCATCAGTGAGGAGGGTGAAGATTTCTTT. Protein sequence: CAISEEGEDFF.